This TCR beta chain was captured in a study of cytomegalovirus exposure and HLA in healthy donors (dated by TCRdb to about 2017). About the investigation overall: An earlier analysis of 587 of the donors reported 276 Gb of sequence data and around 120 million unique TCR beta sequences obtained from about 179 million T cells. An early release covering roughly 640 HLA-typed donors comprised about 300 gigabases of sequencing data and tens of millions of unique TCR sequences. Of the roughly 400 genotyped donors, about 84% fell in the genetic ancestry cluster associated with self-reported Caucasian donors. The study aimed to test whether signatures of past pathogen exposure could be identified by cataloging public T cell receptors. The T cell repertoires of 700 or so subjects were profiled by immunosequencing and related to cytomegalovirus serostatus. In addition to the first cohort of around 670 subjects, a separate validation cohort of 120 different subjects was used. High-throughput TCR immunosequencing, statistical association of individual TCRs with disease status, and machine learning were combined to predict cytomegalovirus infection status. A later analysis re-examined previously published TCR beta repertoires from more than 650 donors and added high-resolution HLA genotyping to investigate patterns of TCR occurrence. In the later analysis, no new phenotypic data were used to find candidate immune exposures; instead, reliance was placed on TCR beta sequences and their occurrence across donors. In an earlier analysis of several hundred of the donors, high-throughput TCR beta sequencing was used to judge whether each TCR beta V gene segment behaved as functional or pseudogenic. Donor age, sex, ethnicity and CMV serostatus were compiled alongside the repertoire data. A later genetic analysis used genome-wide SNP genotypes for about 65% of the 666 donors, treating that subset as a discovery cohort. All discovery cohort repertoires had been generated on a single sequencing platform. Both class I and class II loci were covered by HLA typing, at four-digit resolution. Typing coverage varied by locus: 629-630 donors for A, B, C, DRB1 and DQB1; roughly 560 for DQA1; about 600 for DPA1; around 450 for DPB1. Because of strong linkage in the cohort, 4 to 6 DR-DQ haplotypes were treated as single units for association and clustering. Among a few hundred genotyped donors of the cohort, an average of approximately 240,000 unique TCR beta nucleotide sequences were sequenced per donor, about a sixth of them non-productive.

Receptors were amplified or captured by the immunoSEQ multiplex PCR assay. For the multiplex PCR, a mixture combining 60 forward primers for TCR Vbeta segments and 13 reverse primers for TCR Jbeta segments was used. Amplification of the CDR3 region of rearranged TCR beta genes was performed with a multiplex PCR assay on genomic DNA. The Illumina HiSeq System was used to sequence the amplified TCR beta libraries as 87-base-pair reads. In the authors' own workflow: In a later analysis, approximately 74 million unique TCR beta chains were counted across the roughly 700 repertoires, and around 10 million of these chains were shared by at least two donors. A nearest-neighbor algorithm error-corrected the raw reads and collapsed the reads into unique sequences, merging closely related sequences to remove PCR and sequencing errors. To assign V, D and J gene segments, CDR3 sequences were aligned to IMGT reference sequences. For a sequence to be retained, a match of at least six nucleotides to both a V gene segment and a J gene segment was required. Rearrangements were called productive when the CDR3 lacked stop codons and stayed in frame with V and J; all others were non-productive. Following IMGT convention, CDR3 was defined as the stretch from the second conserved V-encoded cysteine to the conserved J-encoded phenylalanine. The earlier analysis of 500 to 750 of the donors excluded any sequence lacking an unambiguous match to a single V gene segment. In an earlier analysis of some 590 of the donors, V segments were called functional above 56.7% productive rearrangements and were called segregating when the between-donor standard deviation exceeded 5%. A statistical classification framework was built for diagnosing cytomegalovirus status from the catalog of TCR beta chain sequences. V and J gene assignment, in a later analysis, came from comparing TCR nucleotide sequences with IMGT/GENE-DB human TR gene sequences. In a later analysis, CDR3 sequences and most-parsimonious VDJ recombination scenarios were assigned using the TCRdist pipeline. In a later analysis, each TCR beta chain was defined by its CDR3 amino acid sequence together with its V-gene family, and reads without a unique V-gene family were excluded. As a way to deal with suspected cross-contamination and a sequencing artifact, a later analysis dropped hundreds of nucleotide sequences that were highly shared and had low generation probability. In a later analysis, a clonal expansion index was calculated for each public chain from normalized within-repertoire ranks of inferred template counts. Generation probabilities in a later analysis came from a VDJ recombination model fitted to out-of-frame rearrangements, and those results were checked against IGoR. A later analysis scored TCR-TCR, TCR-HLA and TCR-CMV co-occurrence with hypergeometric tests, applying a repertoire-size bias correction to TCR pairs. False discovery rates were estimated in a later analysis by permuting HLA or CMV assignments 20 times. In a later analysis, co-occurring TCRs were grouped with DBSCAN, and TCRdist sequence similarity was added when clustering was performed within HLA-allele-positive subsets. Repertoires with fewer than 30,000 or more than 120,000 public chains were left out of co-occurrence clustering, as were about 5 repertoires with anomalous nucleotide sharing. TCRdb took this table from immuneACCESS and kept in-frame rearrangements with V and J called. Such tables lack part of the clones; where checked against another copy, unresolved V genes explain under half of the gap, and the rest is unexplained. Clone size and V and J calls were adopted from that table, with D and trimming inferred from the DNA. This sample gives fewer than 100,000 clones in total; approximately 69% of them show up just once. Of the sample, less than 1.5% falls within the top ten clones.

The germline V gene yields SNHLY for CDR1 and FYNNEI for CDR2. From cysteine to phenylalanine, the CDR3 is 14 amino acids long. Solely the CDR3 DNA is kept, with 42 bases framed from the first base. The V end loses 6 bases and the J end loses 5 bases, and a stretch of 17 bases separates them. In total, over 600 healthy bone marrow donors made up the cohort. Cohort members were all nominally healthy when sampled, although unrecorded immune exposures were likely present. The donor tested CMV seronegative, placing the donor among the 352 seronegative members of the cohort. A peripheral blood sample was collected from each donor, and TCR beta sequencing was performed on peripheral blood mononuclear cells. Genomic DNA was extracted from the blood cell samples with the Qiagen DNeasy Blood Extraction Kit. This clone is a singleton in its sample. This clone's antigen is unknown. The input lacks base qualities; no much larger clone sits a single base away.

Broader findings and caveats from the paper: In vitro tests confirmed that a few of the cytomegalovirus-associated TCR beta chains recognize cytomegalovirus antigens. In an earlier analysis of 587 of the donors, most TCR beta V segments appeared in productive rearrangements about 87% or about 30% of the time, broadly matching IMGT annotations. Roughly 15 rarely observed V segments, including chromosome 9 orphons, were excluded from the earlier analysis of approximately 500 of the donors because counts were too low. The classifier was reported to diagnose cytomegalovirus status with high specificity and sensitivity in both the original cohort and the validation cohort. In a later analysis, HLA-associated TCR beta chains showed more clonal expansion and lower generation probabilities than non-associated chains that were equally common. The presence/absence analyses assumed that sequencing depth was roughly uniform across donors, and that assumption may not be true. A further reported finding was that TCR beta sequences accurately predicted the HLA-A and HLA-B alleles for most subjects in the first cohort. Some IMGT-functional V segments, including TRBV6-2 and TRBV6-3, could not be told apart with the 87-base-pair reads, so those segments were excluded. Linkage disequilibrium might explain the correlated functional status among segregating V segments, but an unknown experimental factor could not be excluded. A later analysis found that most CMV-associated TCR beta chains appeared HLA-restricted, with HLA associations seemingly driven largely by CMV exposure. In a later analysis, several top co-occurrence clusters were reported to appear linked to parvovirus B19, influenza, CMV and Epstein-Barr virus. In a later analysis, TCR association rates were found to vary across HLA loci, with the most associated TCRs seen for DRB1 alleles and the fewest for HLA-C alleles. A cluster of highly shared sequence variants was judged likely to represent a technical artifact of the sequencing pipeline. For the cohort, immune exposure information was limited to CMV serostatus. An association between a missense DCLRE1C variant and V-gene and J-gene trimming of TCR beta chains was found in a later genetic analysis and replicated in an independent cohort. When HLA alleles, especially DR and DQ, strongly co-occurred, TCR associations were difficult to assign to individual alleles. Most TCR sequences were observed very rarely across donors, whereas some public TCRs were present in many individuals. This cohort had only TCR beta chains sequenced, and the lack of alpha or paired-chain data limited which features could be detected. A total of fewer than 200 TCR beta chains were listed by the study as associated with cytomegalovirus. Because HLA typing was unavailable for some donors at each locus, only the typed subset was used in association tests. At a false discovery rate of 0.05, a later analysis linked around 17,000 TCR beta sequences to specific HLA alleles. According to the authors, the approach could potentially be generalized to other disease states and immunological phenotypes. A later genetic analysis reported fewer N-insertions in productive TCRs among donors in an Asian-associated ancestry cluster than the roughly 620-donor mean.

The sequencing sample was made of PBMCs. The TCR was taken from a female donor in good health and CMV-seronegative. The chain uses TRBV2 and TRBJ2-7; tentative D gene TRBD1, with 6 bases matching. The DNA sequence reads TGTGCCAGCAGAAGCAGTACAGGGTCCAACGAGCAGTACTTC. It encodes CASRSSTGSNEQYF.